Listed below are T cell receptor beta chains from one sample, sequenced in a study of T cell changes during pregnancy in multiple sclerosis. Assay: immunoSEQ multiplex PCR; the TCRdb copy retains only in-frame clones and omits some. Found here are around 69,000 clones, over 80% of them singletons; the top ten hold roughly 2%. The starting material was peripheral blood, obtained in the third trimester of pregnancy. Every receptor here comes from a female donor in good health, enrolled as a control in a pregnancy study. Both conserved end residues are part of each CDR3. Each record gives: D gene, V gene, J gene, clone size, CDR3 DNA, CDR3 protein. A D gene is named only where the DNA matches it firmly. Only some rows state a clone size, as once, few, many or a class for expanded clones.

NA,TRBV19,TRBJ1-5,NA,TGTGCCGCCGGAGGGAATCAGCCCCAGCATTTT,CAAGGNQPQHF
NA,TRBV5-4,TRBJ2-2,NA,TGTGCCAGCAGCTCACATAACACAGGTGCCGGGGAGCTGTTTTTT,CASSSHNTGAGELFF
TRBD1,TRBV5-1,TRBJ1-3,NA,TGCGCCAGCAGCTCAGGGGGCGCTGGAAACACCATATATTTT,CASSSGGAGNTIYF
NA,TRBV19,TRBJ1-1,NA,TGTGCCAGTAGTATGGGACTGTTCACTGAAGCTTTCTTT,CASSMGLFTEAFF
TRBD2,TRBV5-6,TRBJ2-5,once,TGTGCCAGCAGCTTGGGTAGCGGGGGTCCCAGGGAGACCCAGTACTTC,CASSLGSGGPRETQYF
TRBD2,TRBV7-7,TRBJ2-7,NA,TGTGCTAGCAGCCCCGGGGGGGTCTCCTACGAGCAGTACTTC,CASSPGGVSYEQYF
NA,TRBV7-2,TRBJ1-1,NA,TGTGCCAGCAGCCTTTCCGGGGGGAGCACTGAAGCTTTCTTT,CASSLSGGSTEAFF
TRBD2,TRBV6-6,TRBJ2-1,NA,TGTGCCAGCAATCCCGTGGGACTAGCGGGAGTAAATGAGCAGTTCTTC,CASNPVGLAGVNEQFF
TRBD1,TRBV30,TRBJ2-2,NA,TGTGCCTGGAGATCCGGGACAGGGAGTTCCGGGGAGCTGTTTTTT,CAWRSGTGSSGELFF
NA,TRBV7-9,TRBJ2-6,NA,TGTGCCAGCAGTCACACGGGGACTGGGGCCAACGTCCTGACTTTC,CASSHTGTGANVLTF
NA,TRBV2,TRBJ2-1,NA,TGTGCCAGCCTCGGGGTAGGGAATGAGCAGTTCTTC,CASLGVGNEQFF
TRBD1,TRBV28,TRBJ2-7,NA,TGTGCCAGCAGTAGGACAGGGGGCTTTTACGAGCAGTACTTC,CASSRTGGFYEQYF
NA,TRBV27,TRBJ1-1,NA,TGTGCCAGCAGTGTCTCTCGCCCAGGGAACACTGAAGCTTTCTTT,CASSVSRPGNTEAFF
TRBD1,TRBV18,TRBJ2-5,NA,TGTGCCAGCTCAGCCACCGGCCGGGGACAGGGGACCCAGTACTTC,CASSATGRGQGTQYF
NA,TRBV7-3,TRBJ2-3,NA,TGTGCCAGCAGCTTAATGGGCCCTAGCACAGATACGCAGTATTTT,CASSLMGPSTDTQYF
TRBD1,TRBV29-1,TRBJ2-7,NA,TGCAGCGTGGCGCTAGGGGACAGGGGATCCTACGAGCAGTACTTC,CSVALGDRGSYEQYF
NA,TRBV7-2,TRBJ2-2,NA,TGTGCCAGCAGCTCCCTAGAGCGGGAGCTGTTTTTT,CASSSLERELFF
NA,TRBV28,TRBJ2-7,NA,TGTGCCAGCAGTATAGCGGCCACAGGCGGGGCCTACGAGCAGTACTTC,CASSIAATGGAYEQYF
TRBD2,TRBV28,TRBJ2-1,few,TGTGCCAGCAAATCCCTTCTAGCGGGAGGAAGGAATGAGCAGTTCTTC,CASKSLLAGGRNEQFF
NA,TRBV5-5,TRBJ1-2,NA,TGTGCCAGCAGCTGGGGGCCAGTGAGCTATGGCTACACCTTC,CASSWGPVSYGYTF
NA,TRBV6-5,TRBJ2-7,NA,TGTGCCAGCAGCCGGCAGACCAGCGGAGTAGGCGAGCAGTACTTC,CASSRQTSGVGEQYF
TRBD1,TRBV27,TRBJ1-4,once,TGTGCCAGCAGTAACAGGGGGGGAGGTGAAAAACTGTTTTTT,CASSNRGGGEKLFF
TRBD1,TRBV18,TRBJ2-7,NA,TGTGCCAGCTCGTCCCAGGGGGCCCTCACCTCCTACGAGCAGTACTTC,CASSSQGALTSYEQYF
TRBD2,TRBV7-9,TRBJ2-7,NA,TGTGCCAGCAGCTCCAGCGGGAACTCCTACGAGCAGTACTTC,CASSSSGNSYEQYF
TRBD2,TRBV2,TRBJ2-1,NA,TGTGCCAGCAGTGGGAGACTAGCGGGCCTCTACAATGAGCAGTTCTTC,CASSGRLAGLYNEQFF
TRBD1,TRBV12-5,TRBJ1-1,NA,TGTGCTAGTGGTTTGGAGGCCGGGACAGGGTTTGCTGAAGCTTTCTTT,CASGLEAGTGFAEAFF